A single count supports the clone carrying this T cell receptor (beta chain). Its target is not known. The entry originates in a study of blood T cells in healthy people across ages. The study, taken as a whole, reports: Higher diversity and more naive CD4+ cells were features of long-lived donors, compared to aged donors.

Isolation of PBMCs gave at least 7 million cells per sample. Combining a sample-barcoded 5' primer with a J-beta primer mix, a second PCR ran for about 6 to 11 cycles. The template-switch adaptor was a 5' adaptor with 12 random nucleotides. It tagged each cDNA molecule. A minimum of 2.5 million CDR3-containing paired-end reads was obtained for each sample. TCRdb re-analysed the 5' RACE reads in MiXCR, keeping a single row per CDR3 protein. This repertoire shows over a million distinct CDR3 sequences, around two fifths found once; its top ten account for roughly 7.9%. Germline V gene sequence: CDR1 WNHNN, CDR2 SYGVQD (reference sequence). The CDR3 is 14 amino acids. The V gene lost 6 bases and the J gene lost 11 bases, with 22 bases spanning the gap.

The sample taken for sequencing was blood. This chain connects TRBV10-1 to TRBJ2-5; D is possibly TRBD2 (6 bases). The TCR comes from a woman aged 18 to 35 in good health. The CDR3 here is CASRETNIGGEQYF. DNA for the CDR3: TGCGCCAGCAGGGAGACGAACATAGGCGGGGAGCAGTACTTC.